The clone carrying this TCR beta chain was counted a few times. The antigen is unknown. Preparation of the TCRbeta library used unique molecular identifiers. From the PCR reads, TCRdb called clonotypes with MiXCR, one entry per CDR3 protein. The data contain about 300,000 distinct CDR3 sequences, over 7.5% of them seen just once; the ten biggest clones take up 9.1%. This sample was included in a study of T-cell reconstitution after alpha-beta-depleted transplantation in children. Study outcomes and limitations: The high TCRbeta diversity at day 60 in some patients came from surviving recipient T cells and thymic progenitors. A year post-transplant, T-cell counts and diversity derived mostly from newly produced T cells. Approximately two months post-transplant, alpha-beta T cells reportedly originated from several hundred expanded graft clones.

The V gene lost 4 bases and the J gene lost 2 bases, with 12 bases spanning the gap. Germline V gene data show CDR1 as SGHVS and CDR2 as FNYEAQ. The CDR3 length is 15 residues. The TCR sequence derives from a female patient aged 2-15 years who had a stem cell transplant for Fanconi anemia, so the T cells may come from the graft donor. This material consisted of peripheral blood, taken 360 days after TCRalphabeta/CD19-depleted stem cell transplant. The chain links TRBV7-6 to TRBJ1-3; D remains unclear. The CDR3 reads CASSSRSEAGNTIYF. In DNA form, the CDR3 reads TGTGCCAGCAGCTCCCGTAGTGAGGCTGGAAACACCATATATTTT.